The clone carrying this T cell receptor (beta chain) was counted only a few times. The data were obtained in a study of T-cell memory formation after mild COVID-19. 5'RACE primed from the constant segment yielded TCR alpha and TCR beta cDNA libraries bearing sample barcodes and UMIs. One entry per CDR3 protein results from TCRdb running MiXCR on the 5' RACE reads. The repertoire has approximately 250,000 distinct CDR3 sequences, 15% to 20% of them found once; the top ten carry roughly a fifth. V lost 7 bases to trimming and J lost 6 bases; unmatched junction nucleotides: 3. From germline, CDR1 is MDHEN and CDR2 SYDVKM. The CDR3 consists of 12 residues.

The chain has TRBV28 and TRBJ2-3; TRBD1 matches at 8 bases. What was sequenced was PBMCs or a T cell subset sorted from them (not recorded which). The sequence came from a man aged 18 to 29 who had mild COVID-19 (a few samples of this study predate the infection). Cell type and time point are not known. CDR3 nucleotides: TGTGCCAGCACAGGGGGCCTGGATACGCAGTATTTT. Encoded protein: CASTGGLDTQYF.